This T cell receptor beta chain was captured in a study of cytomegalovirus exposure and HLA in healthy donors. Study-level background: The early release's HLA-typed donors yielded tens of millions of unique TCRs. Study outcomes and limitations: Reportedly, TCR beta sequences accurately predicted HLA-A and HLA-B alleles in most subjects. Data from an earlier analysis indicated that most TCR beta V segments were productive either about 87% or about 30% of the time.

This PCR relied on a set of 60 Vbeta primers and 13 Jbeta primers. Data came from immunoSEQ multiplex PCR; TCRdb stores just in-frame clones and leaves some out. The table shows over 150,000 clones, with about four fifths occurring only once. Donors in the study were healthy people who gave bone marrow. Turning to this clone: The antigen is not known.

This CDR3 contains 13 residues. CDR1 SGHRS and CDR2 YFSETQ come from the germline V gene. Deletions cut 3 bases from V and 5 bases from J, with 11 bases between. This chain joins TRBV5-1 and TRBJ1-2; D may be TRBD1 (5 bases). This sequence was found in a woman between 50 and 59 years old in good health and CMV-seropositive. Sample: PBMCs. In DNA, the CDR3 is TGCGCCAGCAGCTCGGACGGGACTTATGGCTACACCTTC. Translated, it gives CASSSDGTYGYTF.